This T cell receptor beta chain stems from a study of blood T cell repertoires in COVID-19. Across the whole study: Samples of COVID-19 (acute and convalescent) were obtained from the United States, Italy and Spain. T cells, B-cell-depleted T cells, or PBMCs provided the cDNA or gDNA that served as material.

In the authors' methods: By means of reference gene primer amplification, nucleated cell counts were estimated. Generated by immunoSEQ multiplex PCR, the TCRdb table keeps only in-frame clones and is missing some. The V and J calls and clone size are taken from that table; D and trimming were inferred from the DNA. The sample consists of about 170,000 clones, roughly 84% of them appearing once. Germline CDR1 and CDR2: LGHNA and YNFKEQ. This CDR3 comprises 15 residues. The germline V and J ends were trimmed by 4 bases and 2 bases, with 12 bases remaining between them. The TCR sequence derives from a man aged 18 to 30 with active or convalescent COVID-19. The chain uses TRBV4-2 and TRBJ2-1, with D perhaps matching TRBD2 (6 bases). The sequencing input was peripheral blood. DNA of the CDR3: TGTGCCAGCAGCCGTATTAGCGGCACCTACAATGAGCAGTTCTTC. Protein sequence: CASSRISGTYNEQFF.